The next 30 T cell receptor beta chains were all read from a single sample in a study of a mutant IDH1 vaccine in newly diagnosed glioma. Time point denoted: week 47, end of study. The study gave 300 ug of mutant IDH1 20-mer peptide per vaccine dose, with topical imiquimod. Antigen specificity for these receptors is unknown. Produced via immunoSEQ multiplex PCR; TCRdb's table is partial and in-frame only. Of tens of thousands of clones listed, approximately 71% are singletons. The input for sequencing was PBMCs, taken from a glioma patient whose treatment included an IDH1 peptide vaccine. Every receptor here comes from a man aged 45-65 years with glioma.

The chain joins TRBV6-5 to TRBJ1-2; 7 nucleotides match TRBD1. The CDR3 consists of 15 residues. The V gene end was trimmed by 0 bases and the J gene end by 1 base; junction bases not matched to a gene: 2. CDR1 MNHEY and CDR2 SVGAGI come from the germline V gene. The CDR3 loop reads CASSYSRDSNYGYTF. CDR3 in DNA: TGTGCCAGCAGTTACTCGCGGGACAGTAACTATGGCTACACCTTC.

The chain carries TRBV4-3 and TRBJ2-7; D is unresolved. CDR1 and CDR2 from the germline V gene are LGHNA and YSLEER. Between the trimmed V and J ends, which lost 1 base and 0 bases, there was a span of 10 bases. The CDR3 contains 15 residues. The CDR3: CASSQATASSYEQYF. DNA of the CDR3: TGCGCCAGCAGCCAAGCCACAGCGAGCTCCTACGAGCAGTACTTC.

The chain recombines TRBV5-4 with TRBJ1-6, with TRBD1 identical over 10 bases. CDR1 and CDR2 (germline): SGHNT, YYREEE (reference sequence). The CDR3 spans 14 residues. Trimming took 4 bases from V and 10 from J; bases not matched to a gene: 5. CDR3 nucleotide sequence: TGTGCCAGCAGCCCTGGGACAGGGGACTCACCCCTCCACTTT. As protein: CASSPGTGDSPLHF. Together with reference TRBV5-4 and TRBJ1-6, the CDR3 gives the full variable domain: ETGVTQSPTHLIKTRGQQVTLRCSSQSGHNTVSWYQQALGQGPQFIFQYYREEENGRGNFPPRFSGLQFPNYSSELNVNALELDDSALYLCASSPGTGDSPLHFGNGTRLTVT.

The rearrangement joins TRBV5-1 to TRBJ2-5; D gene ambiguous. CDR1 is SGHRS and CDR2 is YFSETQ in the germline V gene. The CDR3 has 13 amino acids. Trimming took 2 bases from V and 5 from J, leaving 10 bases between them. The CDR3 nucleotides are TGCGCCAGCAGCTTAGAGCGAACCGAGACCCAGTACTTC. This translates into CASSLERTETQYF.

V is TRBV20-1 and J is TRBJ2-1; TRBD1 might be the D (6 bases). CDR3 length: 11 residues. Germline V CDR1 and CDR2: DFQATT, SNEGSKA (reference sequence). Trimming removed 4 bases at V and 6 bases at J, with 7 bases between. The CDR3 reads CSANRVNEQFF. The DNA of the CDR3 is TGCAGTGCTAACAGGGTCAATGAGCAGTTCTTC.

V is TRBV5-6 and J is TRBJ2-7; D not certain. The CDR3 extends over 14 amino acids. Trimming left V 1 base short and J 4 bases short, with 12 bases between. CDR1 is SGHDT, CDR2 YYEEEE, per germline. For the CDR3, the DNA is TGTGCCAGCAGCTTGTCAAGGTTCACTTACGAGCAGTACTTC. This encodes CASSLSRFTYEQYF.

DNA of the CDR3: TGTGCCAGCAGCTCCCTGACTAGCCGTACCGGGGAGCTGTTTTTT. This gives the protein CASSSLTSRTGELFF. The rearrangement links TRBV14 to TRBJ2-2, with 7 nucleotides matching TRBD2. The J segment lost 5 bases and the V segment lost 5 bases, leaving 8 bases of the junction unmatched. The CDR3 contains 15 residues. Germline V gene lookup returns CDR1 SGHDN and CDR2 FVKESK. The full variable domain, rest sourced from reference TRBV14 and TRBJ2-2, is EAGVTQFPSHSVIEKGQTVTLRCDPISGHDNLYWYRRVMGKEIKFLLHFVKESKQDESGMPNNRFLAERTGGTYSTLKVQPAELEDSGVYFCASSSLTSRTGELFFGEGSRLTVL.

The J gene is TRBJ1-2, the V gene TRBV27; weak D call: TRBD1 (5 bases). V lost 5 bases and J 2 bases, leaving 12 bases between the germline ends. The germline V gene has CDR1 MNHEY and CDR2 SMNVEV (reference sequence). The length of the CDR3 is 14 residues. DNA for the CDR3: TGTGCCAGCAGTCAAGGACACACCAACTATGGCTACACCTTC. Encoded protein: CASSQGHTNYGYTF.

This clone showed up just once. The chain couples TRBV7-3 to TRBJ2-1; the match to TRBD1 covers 10 bases. V gave up 4 bases and J gave up 4 bases; unmatched junction bases: 1. The CDR3 runs to 14 residues. Germline CDR1 reads SGHTA; CDR2 reads FQGTGA. The CDR3 region has the DNA TGTGCCAGCAGCTGGACAGGGGGATACAATGAGCAGTTCTTC. Its translation is CASSWTGGYNEQFF.

This clone showed up just a few times. The chain combines TRBV7-9 with TRBJ1-5; D is possibly TRBD1 (5 bases). Per germline, CDR1 SEHNR and CDR2 FQNEAQ (reference sequence). This CDR3 is built from 14 residues. Trimming removed 1 base at V and 4 bases at J, with 8 bases between. The CDR3 region is CASSLVGGNQPQHF. In DNA, the CDR3 is TGTGCCAGCAGCTTAGTCGGGGGAAATCAGCCCCAGCATTTT.

The V gene is TRBV19, the J gene TRBJ2-7; 8 bases match TRBD1. The length of the CDR3 is 14 residues. The ends lost 3 bases at V and 5 bases at J; junction bases unmatched: 6. Germline loops: CDR1 LNHDA, CDR2 SQIVND (reference sequence). Here the CDR3 DNA reads TGTGCCAGTAGTATTCGGCCAGGGGGCGACGAGCAGTACTTC. This translates into CASSIRPGGDEQYF.

This chain links TRBV7-6 with TRBJ1-1; 9 bases are shared with TRBD1. The CDR3 runs 13 residues. CDR1 is SGHVS and CDR2 is FNYEAQ in the germline V gene. The J segment lost 3 bases and the V segment lost 8 bases, leaving 4 bases of the junction unmatched. The CDR3 protein is CASSRTGDTEAFF. The DNA for the CDR3 is TGTGCCAGCTCTAGGACAGGGGACACTGAAGCTTTCTTT.

Only one count was recorded for this clone. This chain connects TRBV6-6 to TRBJ2-7; the D is unclear. Germline CDR1 is MNHNY and CDR2 is SVGAGI (reference sequence). This CDR3 spans 16 amino acids. V was shortened by 0 bases and J by 3 bases, with 15 bases between the two germline ends. Written as DNA, the CDR3 is TGTGCCAGCAGTTACTCGGCCCAGGCACCACACTACGAGCAGTACTTC. This sequence encodes CASSYSAQAPHYEQYF.

J is TRBJ2-7 and V is TRBV18; 8 bases fit TRBD2. Germline CDR1 and CDR2: KGHSH and LQKENI. The CDR3 covers 18 residues. With 3 bases clipped from V and 0 bases from J, the junction kept 13 bases outside the gene matches. The DNA of the CDR3 is TGTGCCAGCTCACCGGGCCCGGGGGGGCCTCTTAGCTCCTACGAGCAGTACTTC. This encodes CASSPGPGGPLSSYEQYF.

By its share, this clone is medium-sized. The chain recombines TRBV5-1 with TRBJ1-4; D perhaps matches TRBD1 (5 bases). Germline loops: CDR1 SGHRS, CDR2 YFSETQ. This CDR3 is built from 16 residues. With 0 bases removed from V and 5 bases from J, the gap between germline ends came to 14 bases. In nucleotides, the CDR3 is TGCGCCAGCAGCTTGGCCGGAGCAGGGCCGAATGAAAAACTGTTTTTT. Its protein is CASSLAGAGPNEKLFF.

The chain is built from TRBV28 and TRBJ1-5, with TRBD1 matching 9 bases. CDR3 size: 12 residues. Germline V gene sequence: CDR1 MDHEN, CDR2 SYDVKM. The V gene end was trimmed by 11 bases and the J gene end by 5 bases; junction bases not matched to a gene: 4. CDR3: CAAQGADQPQHF. The CDR3 DNA reads TGTGCCGCACAGGGGGCCGATCAGCCCCAGCATTTT.

This chain joins TRBV5-1 and TRBJ2-7; D not resolved. The CDR3 is made up of 13 amino acids. Germline loops: CDR1 SGHRS, CDR2 YFSETQ. Trimming left V 4 bases short and J 2 bases short, with 10 bases between. Here the CDR3 DNA reads TGCGCCAGCAGCCCCCTGGGTACCTACGAGCAGTACTTC. It encodes CASSPLGTYEQYF.

A few counts support this clone. The rearrangement uses TRBV27 and TRBJ1-5; 9 bases agree with TRBD1. Germline CDR1 MNHEY, CDR2 SMNVEV (reference sequence). The CDR3 loop spans 14 amino acids. J was trimmed by 5 bases and V by 5 bases; bases with no gene match: 4. Written as DNA, the CDR3 is TGTGCCAGCAGTCCGGGACAGGGAGATCAGCCCCAGCATTTT. Translated, it gives CASSPGQGDQPQHF.

CDR3 sequence: CATSRDKQGRTGELFF. CDR3 in DNA: TGTGCCACCAGCAGAGATAAACAGGGGCGTACCGGGGAGCTGTTTTTT. The V and J genes are TRBV15 and TRBJ2-2; 7 bases fit TRBD1. The germline V gene encodes CDR1 LNHNV and CDR2 YYDKDF (reference sequence). With 0 bases clipped from V and 5 bases from J, the junction kept 6 bases outside the gene matches. The CDR3 loop spans 16 amino acids.

This chain links TRBV5-8 with TRBJ1-2; maybe TRBD1 (5 bases). The germline CDR1 and CDR2 sequences are SGHTS and YDEGEE. CDR3 length equals 11 residues. Trimming removed 8 bases at V and 4 bases at J, with 9 bases between. In DNA form, the CDR3 reads TGTGCCAGTGGGACGGGCTATGGCTACACCTTC. Encoded protein: CASGTGYGYTF.

This chain uses TRBV6-5 with TRBJ2-7, with 9 bases identical to TRBD1. The CDR3 runs 15 residues. Germline values: CDR1 MNHEY, CDR2 SVGAGI. Trimming cost V 4 bases and J 0 bases; bases outside gene matches: 4. CDR3 loop: CASSLDRGNSYEQYF. DNA of the CDR3: TGTGCCAGCAGTTTGGACAGGGGAAACTCCTACGAGCAGTACTTC.

The CDR3 here is CASSIGPNEKLFF. DNA for the CDR3: TGTGCCAGCAGCATCGGACCGAATGAAAAACTGTTTTTT. V is TRBV7-8 and J is TRBJ1-4, with D uncertain. The CDR3 consists of 13 residues. V was cut by 5 bases and J by 5 bases, with 9 bases left in between. The germline gives CDR1 SGHVS, CDR2 FQNEAQ.

This clone was seen a single time. The V and J genes are TRBV5-4 and TRBJ2-5, with TRBD2 as a possible D gene (6 bases). V was cut by 4 bases and J by 2 bases, with 6 bases left in between. The germline V gene encodes CDR1 SGHNT and CDR2 YYREEE (reference sequence). The CDR3 totals 12 residues. CDR3 coding DNA: TGTGCCAGCAGCGGGAGGCAAGAGACCCAGTACTTC. Its translation: CASSGRQETQYF.

The chain joins TRBV28 to TRBJ2-7, with D possibly TRBD1 on 6 matching bases. Trimming removed 4 bases from V and 5 bases from J, with 18 bases in between. The CDR3 totals 15 residues. CDR1 and CDR2 from the germline V gene are MDHEN and SYDVKM. CDR3 nucleotide sequence: TGTGCCAGCAGTTCCGGGACACGCTTAAGGGACGAGCAGTACTTC. Translated: CASSSGTRLRDEQYF.

The CDR3: CASTPLGTPGNQPQHF. CDR3 nucleotides: TGTGCCAGCACCCCCTTGGGTACCCCCGGCAATCAGCCCCAGCATTTT. The rearrangement joins TRBV27 to TRBJ1-5, with D unresolved. The V and J ends lost 7 bases and 2 bases respectively, with 18 bases between them. CDR3 size: 16 residues. Germline V lookup: CDR1 MNHEY, CDR2 SMNVEV (reference sequence).

The chain is built from TRBV29-1 and TRBJ2-2; no reliable D call. Trimming pared 2 bases from V and 1 base from J, leaving 5 bases between. The CDR3 length is 13 residues. Germline CDR1 and CDR2: SQVTM and ANQGSEA. This CDR3 reads CSVEWVNTGELFF. The DNA for the CDR3 is TGCAGCGTTGAATGGGTGAACACCGGGGAGCTGTTTTTT.

CDR3 bases: TGCAGCGCCCTGGGAGGGGCCAACGTCCTGACTTTC. Protein product: CSALGGANVLTF. The J gene is TRBJ2-6, the V gene TRBV29-1; D is unclear. The CDR3 loop spans 12 amino acids. V dropped 7 bases and J dropped 4 bases, with 8 bases sitting between them. Germline values: CDR1 SQVTM, CDR2 ANQGSEA.

The V and J genes are TRBV5-1 and TRBJ2-2; D not certain. V lost 5 bases and J 0 bases, leaving 8 bases between the germline ends. The CDR3 spans 14 residues. Germline-derived CDR1 and CDR2 are SGHRS and YFSETQ. CDR3 loop: CASRIEPNTGELFF. The CDR3 region has the DNA TGCGCCAGCAGGATAGAGCCGAACACCGGGGAGCTGTTTTTT.

V is TRBV29-1 and J is TRBJ2-4, with D uncertain. V was shortened by 7 bases and J by 5 bases, with 12 bases between the two germline ends. The length of the CDR3 is 12 residues. Germline V lookup: CDR1 SQVTM, CDR2 ANQGSEA. CDR3 in DNA: TGCAGCGGTGCATTTTTCGAAAACATTCAGTACTTC. Amino acid sequence: CSGAFFENIQYF. Full variable domain (remainder filled in from reference TRBV29-1 and TRBJ2-4): SAVISQKPSRDICQRGTSLTIQCQVDSQVTMMFWYRQQPGQSLTLIATANQGSEATYESGFVIDKFPISRPNLTFSTLTVSNMSPEDSSIYLCSGAFFENIQYFGAGTRLSVL.

The chain recombines TRBV10-3 with TRBJ2-7; 11 nucleotides agree with TRBD1. Germline V gene sequence: CDR1 ENHRY, CDR2 SYGVKD. This CDR3 is 14 amino acids long. The junction had 6 bases not matched to a gene; V was cut back by 6 bases and J by 5 bases. CDR3 sequence reads: CAISLGQGGDEQYF. For the CDR3, the DNA is TGTGCCATCAGCCTGGGACAGGGGGGGGACGAGCAGTACTTC.